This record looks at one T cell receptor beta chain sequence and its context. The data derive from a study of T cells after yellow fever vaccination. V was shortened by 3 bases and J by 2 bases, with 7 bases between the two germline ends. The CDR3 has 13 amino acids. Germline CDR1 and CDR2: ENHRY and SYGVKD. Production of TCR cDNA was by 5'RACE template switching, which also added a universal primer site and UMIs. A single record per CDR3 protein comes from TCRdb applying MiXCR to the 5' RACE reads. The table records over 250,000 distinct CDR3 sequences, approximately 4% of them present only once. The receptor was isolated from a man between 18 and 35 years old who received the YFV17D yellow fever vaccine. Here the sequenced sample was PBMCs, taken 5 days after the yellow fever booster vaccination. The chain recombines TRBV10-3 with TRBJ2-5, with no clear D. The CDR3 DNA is TGTGCCATCAGTGATTCTGGTCAAGAGACCCAGTACTTC. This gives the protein CAISDSGQETQYF.